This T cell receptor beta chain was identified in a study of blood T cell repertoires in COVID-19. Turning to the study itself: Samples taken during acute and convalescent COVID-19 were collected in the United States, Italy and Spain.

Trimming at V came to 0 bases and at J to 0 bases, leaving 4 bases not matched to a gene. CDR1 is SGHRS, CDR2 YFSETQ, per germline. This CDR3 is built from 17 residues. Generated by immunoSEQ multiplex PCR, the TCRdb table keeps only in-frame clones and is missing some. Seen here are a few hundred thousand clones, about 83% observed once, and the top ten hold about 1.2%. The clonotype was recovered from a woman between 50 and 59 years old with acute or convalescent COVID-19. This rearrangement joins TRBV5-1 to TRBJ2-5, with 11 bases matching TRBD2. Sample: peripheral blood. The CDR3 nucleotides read TGCGCCAGCAGCTTGGGTAGCGGGGGGGCCCACCAAGAGACCCAGTACTTC. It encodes CASSLGSGGAHQETQYF.